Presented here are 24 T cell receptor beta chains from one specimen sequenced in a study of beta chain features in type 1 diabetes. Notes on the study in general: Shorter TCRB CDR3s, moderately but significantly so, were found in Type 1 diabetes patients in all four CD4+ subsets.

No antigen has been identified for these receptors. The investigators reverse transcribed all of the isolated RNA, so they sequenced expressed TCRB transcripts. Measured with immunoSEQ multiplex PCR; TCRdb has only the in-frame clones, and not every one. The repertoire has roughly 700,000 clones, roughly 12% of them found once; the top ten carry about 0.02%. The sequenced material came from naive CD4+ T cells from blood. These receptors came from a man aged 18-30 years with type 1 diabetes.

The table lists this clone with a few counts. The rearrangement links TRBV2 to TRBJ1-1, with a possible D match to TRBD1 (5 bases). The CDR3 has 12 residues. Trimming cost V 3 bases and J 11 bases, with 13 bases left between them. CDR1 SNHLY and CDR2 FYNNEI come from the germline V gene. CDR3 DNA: TGTGCCAGCAGTGACAGGGATGGTGTTGCTTTCTTT. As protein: CASSDRDGVAFF.

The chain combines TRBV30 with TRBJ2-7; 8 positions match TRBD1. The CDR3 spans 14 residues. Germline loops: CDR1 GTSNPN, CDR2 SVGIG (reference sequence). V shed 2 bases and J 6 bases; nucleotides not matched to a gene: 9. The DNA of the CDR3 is TGTGCCTGGAGTCGCTTCCAGGGGGCGAGCGAGCAGTACTTC. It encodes CAWSRFQGASEQYF.

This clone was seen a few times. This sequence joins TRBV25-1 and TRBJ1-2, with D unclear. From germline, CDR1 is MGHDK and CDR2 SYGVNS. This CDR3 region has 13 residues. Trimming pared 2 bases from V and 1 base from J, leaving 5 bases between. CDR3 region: CASSEDGNYGYTF. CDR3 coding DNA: TGTGCCAGCAGTGAAGACGGTAACTATGGCTACACCTTC.

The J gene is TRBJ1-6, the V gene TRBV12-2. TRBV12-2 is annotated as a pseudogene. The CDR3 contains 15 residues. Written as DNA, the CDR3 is TGTGCAAGTCGCGACCCTGGGGAGGCGGGTTCACCCCTCCACTTT. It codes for CASRDPGEAGSPLHF.

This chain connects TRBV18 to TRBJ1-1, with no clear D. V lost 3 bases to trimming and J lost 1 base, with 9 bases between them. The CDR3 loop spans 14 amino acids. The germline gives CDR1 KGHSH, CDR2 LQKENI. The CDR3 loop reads CASSPISTNTEAFF. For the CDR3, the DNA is TGTGCCAGCTCACCCATCAGTACGAACACTGAAGCTTTCTTT.

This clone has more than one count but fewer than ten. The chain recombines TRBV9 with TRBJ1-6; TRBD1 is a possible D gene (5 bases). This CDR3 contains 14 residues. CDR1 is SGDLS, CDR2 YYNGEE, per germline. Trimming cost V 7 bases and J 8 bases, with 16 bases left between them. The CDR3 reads CASSRDVGDSPLHF. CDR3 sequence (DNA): TGTGCCAGCTCCCGGGACGTAGGAGATTCACCCCTCCACTTT.

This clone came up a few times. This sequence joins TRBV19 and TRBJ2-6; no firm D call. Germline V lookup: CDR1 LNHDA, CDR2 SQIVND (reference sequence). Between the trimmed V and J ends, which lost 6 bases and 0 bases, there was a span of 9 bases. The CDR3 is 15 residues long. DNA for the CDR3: TGTGCCAGTAGAACAGTGGCCTCTGGGGCCAACGTCCTGACTTTC. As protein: CASRTVASGANVLTF.

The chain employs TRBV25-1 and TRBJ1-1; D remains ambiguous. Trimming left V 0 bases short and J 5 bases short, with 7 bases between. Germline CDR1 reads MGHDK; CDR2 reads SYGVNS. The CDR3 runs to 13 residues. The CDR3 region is CASSEYIRTEAFF. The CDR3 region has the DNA TGTGCCAGCAGTGAATATATCCGTACTGAAGCTTTCTTT.

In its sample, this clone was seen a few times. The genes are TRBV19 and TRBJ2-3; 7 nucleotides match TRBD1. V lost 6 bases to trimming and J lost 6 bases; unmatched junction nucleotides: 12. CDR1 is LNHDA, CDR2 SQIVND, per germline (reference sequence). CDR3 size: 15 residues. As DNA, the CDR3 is TGTGCCAGTAGCTTAGGGGGCCCTCGGGCGGATACGCAGTATTTT. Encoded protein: CASSLGGPRADTQYF.

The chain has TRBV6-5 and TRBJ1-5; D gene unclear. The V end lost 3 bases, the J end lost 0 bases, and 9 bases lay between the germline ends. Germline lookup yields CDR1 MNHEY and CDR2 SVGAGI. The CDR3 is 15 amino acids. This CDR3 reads CASSYSQTSNQPQHF. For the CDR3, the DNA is TGTGCCAGCAGTTATAGTCAAACTAGCAATCAGCCCCAGCATTTT.

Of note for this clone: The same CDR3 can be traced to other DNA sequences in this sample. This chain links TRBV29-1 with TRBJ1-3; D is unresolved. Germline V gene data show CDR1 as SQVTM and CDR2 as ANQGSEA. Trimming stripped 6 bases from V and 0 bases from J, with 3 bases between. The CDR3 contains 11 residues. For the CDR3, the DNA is TGCAGCGTCGACTCTGGAAACACCATATATTTT. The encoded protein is CSVDSGNTIYF.

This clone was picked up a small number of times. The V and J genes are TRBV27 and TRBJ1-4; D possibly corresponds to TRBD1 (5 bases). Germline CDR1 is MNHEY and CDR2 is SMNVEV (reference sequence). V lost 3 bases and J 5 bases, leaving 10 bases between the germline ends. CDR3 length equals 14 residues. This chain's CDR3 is CASSFQGANEKLFF. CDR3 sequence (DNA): TGTGCCAGCAGTTTTCAGGGAGCCAATGAAAAACTGTTTTTT.

CDR3 in DNA: TGTGCCAGCAGCGAGGGACAATCGAGGGGGCAGCCCCAGCATTTT. Its protein is CASSEGQSRGQPQHF. J is TRBJ1-5 and V is TRBV9; D may be TRBD1 (6 bases). The germline V gene has CDR1 SGDLS and CDR2 YYNGEE. The CDR3 has 15 residues. V dropped 3 bases and J dropped 7 bases, with 17 bases sitting between them.

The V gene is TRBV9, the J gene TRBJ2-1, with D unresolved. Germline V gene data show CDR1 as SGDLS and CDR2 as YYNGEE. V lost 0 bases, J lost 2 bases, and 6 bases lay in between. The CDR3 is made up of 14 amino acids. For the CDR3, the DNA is TGTGCCAGCAGCGTAGGGAATACCTACAATGAGCAGTTCTTC. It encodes CASSVGNTYNEQFF.

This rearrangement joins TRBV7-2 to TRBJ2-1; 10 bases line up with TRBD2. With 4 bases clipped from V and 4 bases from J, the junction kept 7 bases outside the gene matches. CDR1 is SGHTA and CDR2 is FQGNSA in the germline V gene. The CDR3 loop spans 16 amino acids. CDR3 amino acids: CASSSTGTSVYNEQFF. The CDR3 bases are TGTGCCAGCAGCTCTACTGGGACTAGCGTATACAATGAGCAGTTCTTC.

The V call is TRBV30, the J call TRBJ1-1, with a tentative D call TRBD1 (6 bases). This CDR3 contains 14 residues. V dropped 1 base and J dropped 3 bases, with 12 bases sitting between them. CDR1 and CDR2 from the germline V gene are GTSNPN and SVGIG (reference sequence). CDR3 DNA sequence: TGTGCCTGGAGTGGTCCGGGGGCACACACTGAAGCTTTCTTT. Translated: CAWSGPGAHTEAFF.

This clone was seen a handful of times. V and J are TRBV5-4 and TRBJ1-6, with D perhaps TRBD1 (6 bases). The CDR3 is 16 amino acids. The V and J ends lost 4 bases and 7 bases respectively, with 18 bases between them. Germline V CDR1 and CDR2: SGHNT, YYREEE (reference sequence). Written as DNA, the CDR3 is TGTGCCAGCAGCCCAACAGGGAATGCCGAGAATTCACCCCTCCACTTT. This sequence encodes CASSPTGNAENSPLHF. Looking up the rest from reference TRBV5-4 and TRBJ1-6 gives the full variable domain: ETGVTQSPTHLIKTRGQQVTLRCSSQSGHNTVSWYQQALGQGPQFIFQYYREEENGRGNFPPRFSGLQFPNYSSELNVNALELDDSALYLCASSPTGNAENSPLHFGNGTRLTVT.

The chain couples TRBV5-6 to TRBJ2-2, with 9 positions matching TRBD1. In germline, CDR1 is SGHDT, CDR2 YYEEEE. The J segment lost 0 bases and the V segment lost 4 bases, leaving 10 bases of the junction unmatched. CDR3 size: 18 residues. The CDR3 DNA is TGTGCCAGCAGCCGTCCCGGGACAGGGATTGCGAACACCGGGGAGCTGTTTTTT. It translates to CASSRPGTGIANTGELFF. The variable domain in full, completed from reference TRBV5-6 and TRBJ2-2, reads DAGVTQSPTHLIKTRGQQVTLRCSPKSGHDTVSWYQQALGQGPQFIFQYYEEEERQRGNFPDRFSGHQFPNYSSELNVNALLLGDSALYLCASSRPGTGIANTGELFFGEGSRLTVL.

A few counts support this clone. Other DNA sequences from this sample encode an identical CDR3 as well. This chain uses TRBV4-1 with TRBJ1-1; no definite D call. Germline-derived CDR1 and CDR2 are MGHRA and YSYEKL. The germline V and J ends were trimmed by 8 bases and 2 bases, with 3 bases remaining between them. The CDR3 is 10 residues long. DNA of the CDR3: TGCGCCAGCGGAAACACTGAAGCTTTCTTT. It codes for CASGNTEAFF.

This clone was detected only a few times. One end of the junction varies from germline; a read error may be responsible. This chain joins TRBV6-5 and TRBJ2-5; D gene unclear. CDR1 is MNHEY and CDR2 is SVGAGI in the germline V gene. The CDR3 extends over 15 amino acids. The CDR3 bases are TGTGCCAGCAGTTTGGCAGCACTCTCGTCAGAGGCCCAGTACTTC. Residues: CASSLAALSSEAQYF.

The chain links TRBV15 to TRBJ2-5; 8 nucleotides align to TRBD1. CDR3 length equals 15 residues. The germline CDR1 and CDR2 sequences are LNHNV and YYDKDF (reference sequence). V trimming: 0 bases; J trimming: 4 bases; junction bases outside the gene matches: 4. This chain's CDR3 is CATSRDRGRGETQYF. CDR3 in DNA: TGTGCCACCAGCAGAGACAGGGGGCGTGGAGAGACCCAGTACTTC.

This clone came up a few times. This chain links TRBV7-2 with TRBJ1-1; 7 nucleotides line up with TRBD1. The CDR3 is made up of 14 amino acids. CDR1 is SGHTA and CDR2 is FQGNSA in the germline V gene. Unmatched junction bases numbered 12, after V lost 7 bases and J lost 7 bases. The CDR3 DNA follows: TGTGCCAGCATTCCTTCCGGGACAGAAATTGAAGCTTTCTTT. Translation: CASIPSGTEIEAFF. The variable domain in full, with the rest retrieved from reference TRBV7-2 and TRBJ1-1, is GAGVSQSPSNKVTEKGKDVELRCDPISGHTALYWYRQSLGQGLEFLIYFQGNSAPDKSGLPSDRFSAERTGGSVSTLTIQRTQQEDSAVYLCASIPSGTEIEAFFGQGTRLTVV.

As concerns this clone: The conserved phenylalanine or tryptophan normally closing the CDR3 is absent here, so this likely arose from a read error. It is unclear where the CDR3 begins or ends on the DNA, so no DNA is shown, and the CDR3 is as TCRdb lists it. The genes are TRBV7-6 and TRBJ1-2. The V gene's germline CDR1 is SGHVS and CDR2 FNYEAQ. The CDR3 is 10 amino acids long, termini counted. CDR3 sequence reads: CASSLARNQG.

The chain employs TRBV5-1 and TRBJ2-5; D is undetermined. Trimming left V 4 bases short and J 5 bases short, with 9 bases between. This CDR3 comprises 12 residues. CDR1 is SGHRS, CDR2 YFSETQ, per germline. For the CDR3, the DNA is TGCGCCAGCAGCGGGAACGAGGAGACCCAGTACTTC. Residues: CASSGNEETQYF.